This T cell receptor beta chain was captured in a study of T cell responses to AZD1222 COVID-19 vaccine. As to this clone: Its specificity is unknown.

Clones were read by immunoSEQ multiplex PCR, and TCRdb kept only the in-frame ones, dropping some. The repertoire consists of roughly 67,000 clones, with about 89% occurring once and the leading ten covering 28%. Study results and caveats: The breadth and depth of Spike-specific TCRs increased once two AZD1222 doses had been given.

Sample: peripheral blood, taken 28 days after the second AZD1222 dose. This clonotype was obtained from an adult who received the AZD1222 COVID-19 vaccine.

The CDR3 sequence is CASSPRLGGTEAFF. The CDR3 coding sequence is TGCGCCAGCAGCCCGAGACTCGGCGGGACTGAAGCTTTCTTT. The rearrangement links TRBV5-1 to TRBJ1-1; D gene uncertain. This CDR3 contains 14 residues. Trimming pared 4 bases from V and 5 bases from J, leaving 15 bases between. The germline gives CDR1 SGHRS, CDR2 YFSETQ.